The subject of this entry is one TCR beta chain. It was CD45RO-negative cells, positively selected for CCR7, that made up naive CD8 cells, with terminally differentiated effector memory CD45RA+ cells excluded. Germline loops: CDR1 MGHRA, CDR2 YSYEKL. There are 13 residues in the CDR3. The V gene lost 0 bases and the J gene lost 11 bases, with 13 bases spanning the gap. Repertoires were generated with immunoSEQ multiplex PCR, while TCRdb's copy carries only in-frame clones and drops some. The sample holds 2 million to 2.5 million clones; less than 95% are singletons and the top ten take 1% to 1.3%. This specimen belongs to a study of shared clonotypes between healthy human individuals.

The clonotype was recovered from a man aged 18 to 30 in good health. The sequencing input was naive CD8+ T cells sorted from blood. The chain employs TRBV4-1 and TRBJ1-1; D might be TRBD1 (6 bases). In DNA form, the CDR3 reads TGCGCCAGCAGCCAAGATCGGGGGCCGGGGGCTTTCTTT. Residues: CASSQDRGPGAFF.